The 27 T cell receptor beta chains presented below share a single source sample, sequenced in a study of T cell responses to AZD1222 COVID-19 vaccine. This table comes from immunoSEQ multiplex PCR, and its TCRdb copy is limited to in-frame clones, with some not included. This table has approximately 200,000 clones, roughly 92% appearing once. The sample in question was peripheral blood, obtained 28 days after the second AZD1222 dose. The receptors were sampled from an adult who received the AZD1222 COVID-19 vaccine.

This clone has a handful of counts. The V and J genes are TRBV28 and TRBJ2-2; no firm D call. The length of the CDR3 is 12 residues. V lost 6 bases and J 6 bases, leaving 8 bases between the germline ends. Germline lookup yields CDR1 MDHEN and CDR2 SYDVKM. The CDR3 spells CASSEYPGELFF. The CDR3 region has the DNA TGTGCCAGCAGCGAATATCCCGGGGAGCTGTTTTTT.

The chain uses TRBV7-3 and TRBJ2-2, with 7 positions matching TRBD1. Per germline, CDR1 SGHTA and CDR2 FQGTGA. V shed 5 bases and J 4 bases; nucleotides not matched to a gene: 10. This CDR3 is built from 16 residues. CDR3 loop: CASSPYEGATTGELFF. CDR3 DNA sequence: TGTGCCAGCAGCCCTTATGAGGGGGCCACCACCGGGGAGCTGTTTTTT.

This clone is a singleton in its sample. The chain uses TRBV4-2 and TRBJ1-2, with D possibly being TRBD1 (5 bases). The CDR3 loop spans 17 amino acids. Germline loops: CDR1 LGHNA, CDR2 YNFKEQ. V lost 0 bases and J lost 3, with 17 bases in between. The CDR3 sequence is CASSQESGLGGDYGYTF. The CDR3 nucleotides read TGTGCCAGCAGCCAAGAGTCAGGGTTGGGAGGAGACTATGGCTACACCTTC.

This clone was observed a single time. Its ends do not fully match the called genes, so a read error is possible. For the CDR3, the DNA is TGTGCTAGCAGCTCGGGACTAGGGCTCGCTAGCGGGTACAATGAGCAGTTCTTC. It encodes CASSSGLGLASGYNEQFF. The chain carries TRBV7-7 and TRBJ2-1, with 8 bases lining up with TRBD2. The CDR3 contains 18 residues. Germline-derived CDR1 and CDR2 are SSHAT and FNYEAQ (reference sequence).

This clone was seen just once. The chain links TRBV10-3 to TRBJ1-2, with D maybe TRBD1 (5 bases). The CDR3 is 13 residues long. V was trimmed by 7 bases and J by 4 bases, leaving 13 bases between them. Germline CDR1 ENHRY, CDR2 SYGVKD. The CDR3 protein is CAITAGWGYGYTF. DNA for the CDR3: TGTGCCATCACGGCAGGGTGGGGCTATGGCTACACCTTC.

This sequence joins TRBV27 and TRBJ2-7, with 8 positions matching TRBD1. Germline V gene sequence: CDR1 MNHEY, CDR2 SMNVEV (reference sequence). The length of the CDR3 is 16 residues. V was clipped by 7 bases and J by 0 bases; unmatched bases: 11. The CDR3 loop reads CASNSLHRGSSYEQYF. The CDR3 DNA reads TGTGCCAGCAACAGCCTCCACAGGGGGAGCTCCTACGAGCAGTACTTC.

This chain joins TRBV24-1 and TRBJ2-7; weak D call: TRBD1 (8 bases). Germline assignment: CDR1 KGHDR and CDR2 SFDVKD. V was trimmed by 3 bases and J by 2 bases, leaving 13 bases between them. CDR3 length: 15 residues. In nucleotides, the CDR3 is TGTGCCACCAGTGATAACAGGGGGGGCACCTACGAGCAGTACTTC. Protein sequence: CATSDNRGGTYEQYF.

CDR3 amino acids: CASSLSAGARSPLHF. CDR3 DNA: TGTGCCAGCAGCTTAAGCGCAGGGGCGAGATCACCCCTCCACTTT. V gene TRBV7-9 combines with J gene TRBJ1-6, with a weak D call TRBD1 (6 bases). This CDR3 has 15 amino acids. Trimming pared 2 bases from V and 10 bases from J, leaving 15 bases between. Per the germline V gene, CDR1 is SEHNR and CDR2 is FQNEAQ (reference sequence). Full variable domain (remainder filled in from reference TRBV7-9 and TRBJ1-6): DTGVSQNPRHKITKRGQNVTFRCDPISEHNRLYWYRQTLGQGPEFLTYFQNEAQLEKSRLLSDRFSAERPKGSFSTLEIQRTEQGDSAMYLCASSLSAGARSPLHFGNGTRLTVT.

This chain joins TRBV27 and TRBJ1-1; possibly TRBD1 for D (6 bases). V was shortened by 1 base and J by 4 bases, with 10 bases between the two germline ends. Germline loops: CDR1 MNHEY, CDR2 SMNVEV (reference sequence). The CDR3 runs to 14 residues. This CDR3 is CASSLYRVGTEAFF. In DNA, the CDR3 is TGTGCCAGCAGTTTATACAGGGTAGGCACTGAAGCTTTCTTT.

The V gene is TRBV2, the J gene TRBJ1-4; a weak D match, TRBD1 (5 bases). Trimming shortened V by 5 bases and J by 0 bases, and 10 bases separated the two germline ends. In germline, CDR1 is SNHLY, CDR2 FYNNEI. The CDR3 totals 15 residues. The CDR3 coding sequence is TGTGCCAGCAGTCCCGGGACTGCAACTAATGAAAAACTGTTTTTT. It is translated as CASSPGTATNEKLFF.

The chain joins TRBV30 to TRBJ2-7; D unresolved. Trimming took off 1 base at V and 2 bases at J, with 9 bases between the two ends. The germline V gene encodes CDR1 GTSNPN and CDR2 SVGIG (reference sequence). The CDR3 consists of 13 residues. CDR3 sequence (DNA): TGTGCCTGGAGTGCGGGCCTCCCCTACGAGCAGTACTTC. Protein sequence: CAWSAGLPYEQYF.

This chain uses TRBV5-1 with TRBJ1-1; D ambiguous. The CDR3 contains 15 residues. CDR1 is SGHRS, CDR2 YFSETQ, per germline. V was trimmed by 0 bases and J by 0 bases, leaving 9 bases between them. The CDR3, as DNA: TGCGCCAGCAGCTTGGATGCAGGAATGAACACTGAAGCTTTCTTT. It codes for CASSLDAGMNTEAFF.

For this clone: Its ends do not fully match the called genes, so a read error is possible. This sequence joins TRBV12-3 or TRBV12-4 and TRBJ2-7, with 8 nucleotides matching TRBD2. This CDR3 contains 13 residues. CDR3 sequence (DNA): TGTGCCAGCAGATTAGCGGGAACCTACGAGCAGTACTTC. This sequence encodes CASRLAGTYEQYF.

J is TRBJ2-6 and V is TRBV6-1, with D possibly matching TRBD2 (6 bases). Trimming took off 2 bases at V and 0 bases at J, with 14 bases between the two ends. This CDR3 region has 18 residues. The germline V gene encodes CDR1 MNHNS and CDR2 SASEGT. The CDR3 is CASSELEGSLSGANVLTF. Here the CDR3 DNA reads TGTGCCAGCAGTGAATTGGAGGGTTCCCTCTCTGGGGCCAACGTCCTGACTTTC.

A few counts support this clone. This chain uses TRBV27 with TRBJ1-5; TRBD1 matches 9 bases. The germline gives CDR1 MNHEY, CDR2 SMNVEV (reference sequence). The CDR3 length is 13 residues. V was pared by 3 bases and J by 7 bases, with 1 base of the junction left unmatched. The CDR3 region has the DNA TGTGCCAGCAGTTTGGGGACAGGGCAGCCCCAGCATTTT. Amino acids: CASSLGTGQPQHF.

V gene TRBV7-2 combines with J gene TRBJ2-4, with 11 bases aligning to TRBD2. This CDR3 is 18 amino acids long. Per germline, CDR1 SGHTA and CDR2 FQGNSA. V lost 5 bases to trimming and J lost 0 bases; unmatched junction nucleotides: 9. CDR3 sequence: CASSLLTTSGRAKNIQYF. The CDR3 DNA sequence: TGTGCCAGCAGCCTCCTAACTACTAGCGGGAGAGCCAAAAACATTCAGTACTTC.

The chain combines TRBV30 with TRBJ2-5; possibly TRBD2 for D (5 bases). Germline assignment: CDR1 GTSNPN and CDR2 SVGIG (reference sequence). The CDR3 has 13 amino acids. V was shortened by 0 bases and J by 5 bases, with 10 bases between the two germline ends. The CDR3 sequence: CAWSVTGSETQYF. The CDR3 bases are TGTGCCTGGAGTGTAACGGGATCGGAGACCCAGTACTTC. Full variable domain (missing parts from reference TRBV30 and TRBJ2-5): SQTIHQWPATLVQPVGSPLSLECTVEGTSNPNLYWYRQAAGRGLQLLFYSVGIGQISSEVPQNLSASRPQDRQFILSSKKLLLSDSGFYLCAWSVTGSETQYFGPGTRLLVL.

J is TRBJ2-2 and V is TRBV2; 9 bases align to TRBD1. CDR1 is SNHLY and CDR2 is FYNNEI in the germline V gene. V shed 10 bases, J shed 1 base, and the junction held 1 base outside the gene matches. CDR3 size: 13 residues. The CDR3 region is CAKGQGNTGELFF. For the CDR3, the DNA is TGTGCCAAGGGACAGGGGAACACCGGGGAGCTGTTTTTT.

The gene calls are TRBV3-1 (or the pseudogene TRBV3-2) and TRBJ1-5, with D hard to call. The CDR3 runs 16 residues. Germline V gives CDR1 LGHDT, CDR2 YNNKEL (reference sequence). V was shortened by 0 bases and J by 4 bases, with 13 bases between the two germline ends. CDR3 protein: CASSQDRPQANQPQHF. The CDR3 nucleotides are TGTGCCAGCAGCCAAGATCGGCCCCAGGCAAATCAGCCCCAGCATTTT.

The chain is built from TRBV6-1 and TRBJ1-1; 8 bases are shared with TRBD1. Germline-derived CDR1 and CDR2 are MNHNS and SASEGT. The CDR3 consists of 16 residues. V lost 4 bases and J lost 5; bases outside the gene matches: 12. CDR3 nucleotides: TGTGCCAGCAGTGGGGCAAACAGGGGGAGTTGGACTGAAGCTTTCTTT. Amino acid sequence: CASSGANRGSWTEAFF.

J is TRBJ2-7 and V is TRBV7-2; TRBD1 or TRBD2 may be the D gene (5 bases each). V was trimmed by 0 bases and J by 2 bases, leaving 11 bases between them. CDR1 and CDR2 (germline): SGHTA, FQGNSA. The CDR3 runs to 15 residues. CDR3 sequence (DNA): TGTGCCAGCAGCTTAGCGGGACCAAGTCCCTACGAGCAGTACTTC. Amino acid sequence: CASSLAGPSPYEQYF.

The chain carries TRBV4-1 and TRBJ2-1; the match to TRBD2 covers 10 bases. CDR1 MGHRA and CDR2 YSYEKL come from the germline V gene. The ends lost 3 bases at V and 8 bases at J; junction bases unmatched: 7. CDR3 length: 15 amino acids. This chain's CDR3 is CASSQSGGEFDEQFF. For the CDR3, the DNA is TGCGCCAGCAGCCAGAGCGGGGGGGAGTTCGATGAGCAGTTCTTC.

This rearrangement joins TRBV30 to TRBJ1-4; D unclear. V shed 0 bases and J shed 7 bases, with 12 bases lying between them. CDR1 is GTSNPN and CDR2 is SVGIG in the germline V gene (reference sequence). The CDR3 is made up of 14 amino acids. As DNA, the CDR3 is TGTGCCTGGAGTGTTGTCAGCGAGGGTGAAAAACTGTTTTTT. Amino acids: CAWSVVSEGEKLFF. Based on the CDR3 plus reference TRBV30 and TRBJ1-4, the full variable domain is SQTIHQWPATLVQPVGSPLSLECTVEGTSNPNLYWYRQAAGRGLQLLFYSVGIGQISSEVPQNLSASRPQDRQFILSSKKLLLSDSGFYLCAWSVVSEGEKLFFGSGTQLSVL.

This clone came up once. The chain recombines TRBV24-1 with TRBJ2-1; TRBD1 matches 10 bases. From germline, CDR1 is KGHDR and CDR2 SFDVKD. The CDR3 sequence is 18 residues long. V was pared by 8 bases and J by 8 bases, with 20 bases of the junction left unmatched. The DNA of the CDR3 is TGTGCCACCACCGACCATGGAACGGGACAGGGGCGGGTTCATGAGCAGTTCTTC. Amino acid sequence: CATTDHGTGQGRVHEQFF.

The chain uses TRBV5-4 and TRBJ2-1; 9 nucleotides align to TRBD1. The V gene end was trimmed by 4 bases and the J gene end by 8 bases; junction bases not matched to a gene: 7. From germline, CDR1 is SGHNT and CDR2 YYREEE (reference sequence). This CDR3 region has 14 residues. CDR3 amino acids: CASSIGTGRDEQFF. The CDR3 bases are TGTGCCAGCAGCATAGGGACAGGGCGGGATGAGCAGTTCTTC.

The V and J genes are TRBV6-6 and TRBJ2-7; D is unclear. The CDR3 consists of 15 residues. Germline CDR1 and CDR2: MNHNY and SVGAGI (reference sequence). Trimming took 0 bases from V and 3 from J, leaving 12 bases between them. This chain's CDR3 is CASSYSGSSDYEQYF. The DNA of the CDR3 is TGTGCCAGCAGTTACTCGGGGTCCTCTGACTACGAGCAGTACTTC.

Notes on this clone: Different DNA sequences within this sample yield the same CDR3. The chain employs TRBV18 and TRBJ2-5; unclear D gene. The length of the CDR3 is 11 residues. V was trimmed by 2 bases and J by 5 bases, leaving 3 bases between them. Per the germline V gene, CDR1 is KGHSH and CDR2 is LQKENI. The CDR3 here is CASSPGETQYF. The CDR3 region has the DNA TGTGCCAGCTCACCAGGCGAGACCCAGTACTTC.